This is a list of T cell receptor beta chains from one sample in a study of cytomegalovirus exposure and HLA in healthy donors. Sequenced by immunoSEQ multiplex PCR; TCRdb stores in-frame clones only, minus some. Of about 140,000 clones listed, over 60% were seen once; the top ten hold around 3.2%. Sample: PBMCs. These receptors came from a man in his forties or fifties in good health and CMV-seronegative. Each CDR3 is given with its conserved first and last residue. The order of the fields is clone size, J gene, D gene, V gene, CDR3 protein, CDR3 DNA. D genes are given only for firm matches. The size field is filled for only some rows; it gives once, few, many or a size class.

clone size: few; J gene: TRBJ2-2; D gene: TRBD1; V gene: TRBV12-5; CDR3 protein: CASGAGTGDTGELFF; CDR3 DNA: TGTGCTAGTGGGGCCGGGACAGGAGACACCGGGGAGCTGTTTTTT
clone size: NA; J gene: TRBJ2-7; D gene: NA; V gene: TRBV6-1; CDR3 protein: CASSERAWVGTQYEQYF; CDR3 DNA: TGTGCCAGCAGTGAACGGGCCTGGGTGGGGACACAGTACGAGCAGTACTTC
clone size: NA; J gene: TRBJ2-3; D gene: TRBD2; V gene: TRBV30; CDR3 protein: CAWDSLVLAGRSDTQYF; CDR3 DNA: TGTGCCTGGGACTCCCTTGTACTAGCGGGACGTTCAGATACGCAGTATTTT
clone size: NA; J gene: TRBJ2-7; D gene: TRBD2; V gene: TRBV6-6; CDR3 protein: CASSYSGGYYEQYF; CDR3 DNA: TGTGCCAGCAGTTACTCCGGGGGGTACTACGAGCAGTACTTC
clone size: NA; J gene: TRBJ1-2; D gene: NA; V gene: TRBV19; CDR3 protein: CASSLNRDLSGYTF; CDR3 DNA: TGTGCCAGTAGTCTCAACAGGGATCTTAGTGGCTACACCTTC
clone size: NA; J gene: TRBJ1-2; D gene: TRBD1; V gene: TRBV15; CDR3 protein: CATSRQGTYGYTF; CDR3 DNA: TGTGCCACCAGCCGACAGGGAACCTATGGCTACACCTTC
clone size: few; J gene: TRBJ1-5; D gene: NA; V gene: TRBV5-3; CDR3 protein: CASNARESDQPQHF; CDR3 DNA: TGTGCCAGCAACGCCAGGGAATCTGATCAGCCCCAGCATTTT
clone size: once; J gene: TRBJ2-7; D gene: TRBD2; V gene: TRBV4-3; CDR3 protein: CASSQDETSGSYEQYF; CDR3 DNA: TGCGCCAGCAGCCAAGATGAAACTAGCGGGAGCTACGAGCAGTACTTC
clone size: NA; J gene: TRBJ1-4; D gene: TRBD1; V gene: TRBV13; CDR3 protein: CASSSGTGRPEKLFF; CDR3 DNA: TGTGCCAGCAGCTCAGGGACAGGCCGCCCTGAAAAACTGTTTTTT
clone size: NA; J gene: TRBJ1-4; D gene: TRBD1; V gene: TRBV27; CDR3 protein: CASSLKPAGTGNEKLFF; CDR3 DNA: TGTGCCAGCAGTCTCAAGCCGGCCGGGACAGGGAATGAAAAACTGTTTTTT
clone size: NA; J gene: TRBJ2-6; D gene: NA; V gene: TRBV4-1; CDR3 protein: CASSQERRVLSGANVLTF; CDR3 DNA: TGCGCCAGCAGCCAAGAGCGCCGGGTTCTATCTGGGGCCAACGTCCTGACTTTC
clone size: NA; J gene: TRBJ2-2; D gene: TRBD1; V gene: TRBV9; CDR3 protein: CASSGTGGDTGELFF; CDR3 DNA: TGTGCCAGCAGTGGGACAGGGGGCGACACCGGGGAGCTGTTTTTT
clone size: NA; J gene: TRBJ2-1; D gene: TRBD1; V gene: TRBV7-9; CDR3 protein: CASSRGQGRFDEQFF; CDR3 DNA: TGTGCCAGCAGCCGGGGACAGGGGAGATTCGATGAGCAGTTCTTC
clone size: NA; J gene: TRBJ2-2; D gene: NA; V gene: TRBV6-5; CDR3 protein: CASSYDYTGELFF; CDR3 DNA: TGTGCCAGCAGTTACGACTACACCGGGGAGCTGTTTTTT
clone size: NA; J gene: TRBJ2-3; D gene: NA; V gene: TRBV7-9; CDR3 protein: CANGGEGSAQDTQYF; CDR3 DNA: TGTGCCAACGGGGGAGAGGGATCTGCACAAGATACGCAGTATTTT
clone size: NA; J gene: TRBJ2-3; D gene: NA; V gene: TRBV10-3; CDR3 protein: CAISLQGSGTDTQYF; CDR3 DNA: TGTGCCATCAGTTTACAGGGTTCGGGGACAGATACGCAGTATTTT
clone size: NA; J gene: TRBJ2-1; D gene: TRBD2; V gene: TRBV2; CDR3 protein: CASSGLAGDYNEQFF; CDR3 DNA: TGTGCCAGCAGTGGCCTAGCGGGGGATTACAATGAGCAGTTCTTC
clone size: NA; J gene: TRBJ1-5; D gene: NA; V gene: TRBV18; CDR3 protein: CASSSGGPEPQHF; CDR3 DNA: TGTGCCAGTTCATCGGGGGGCCCAGAGCCCCAGCATTTT
clone size: NA; J gene: TRBJ2-3; D gene: TRBD2; V gene: TRBV5-1; CDR3 protein: CASLLADSTDTQYF; CDR3 DNA: TGCGCCAGCTTACTAGCGGACAGCACAGATACGCAGTATTTT
clone size: NA; J gene: TRBJ2-3; D gene: NA; V gene: TRBV2; CDR3 protein: CASSEALLGGTQYF; CDR3 DNA: TGTGCCAGCAGTGAAGCGCTTTTAGGGGGAACGCAGTATTTT
clone size: NA; J gene: TRBJ2-1; D gene: NA; V gene: TRBV6-5; CDR3 protein: CASTGGVSGNEQFF; CDR3 DNA: TGTGCCAGCACCGGCGGGGTATCTGGAAATGAGCAGTTCTTC
clone size: NA; J gene: TRBJ1-2; D gene: NA; V gene: TRBV30; CDR3 protein: CAWKKQANYGYTF; CDR3 DNA: TGTGCCTGGAAGAAACAGGCTAACTATGGCTACACCTTC
clone size: NA; J gene: TRBJ1-5; D gene: NA; V gene: TRBV12-1; CDR3 protein: CASSFVLSGGDQPQHF; CDR3 DNA: TGTGCCAGCAGCTTTGTCTTAAGCGGGGGAGATCAGCCCCAGCATTTT
clone size: NA; J gene: TRBJ2-1; D gene: TRBD1; V gene: TRBV29-1; CDR3 protein: CSVGQGNEQFF; CDR3 DNA: TGCAGCGTCGGACAGGGGAATGAGCAGTTCTTC
clone size: NA; J gene: TRBJ2-7; D gene: TRBD1; V gene: TRBV7-7; CDR3 protein: CASRPERGTAYEQYF; CDR3 DNA: TGTGCCAGCAGACCCGAGAGGGGGACAGCGTACGAGCAGTACTTC
clone size: NA; J gene: TRBJ1-2; D gene: NA; V gene: TRBV10-3; CDR3 protein: CAISRGEGDGYTF; CDR3 DNA: TGTGCCATCTCCCGGGGGGAAGGTGATGGCTACACCTTC
clone size: NA; J gene: TRBJ2-5; D gene: NA; V gene: TRBV5-1; CDR3 protein: CASSPRAGGQETQYF; CDR3 DNA: TGCGCCAGCAGCCCTAGGGCGGGTGGGCAAGAGACCCAGTACTTC
clone size: NA; J gene: TRBJ1-1; D gene: NA; V gene: TRBV18; CDR3 protein: CASSPPNPGQNTEAFF; CDR3 DNA: TGTGCCAGCTCACCACCGAACCCGGGACAGAACACTGAAGCTTTCTTT
clone size: NA; J gene: TRBJ2-7; D gene: TRBD2; V gene: TRBV15; CDR3 protein: CATSRVTGGEQYF; CDR3 DNA: TGTGCCACCAGCAGAGTAACGGGAGGCGAGCAGTACTTC
clone size: few; J gene: TRBJ2-7; D gene: NA; V gene: TRBV6-1; CDR3 protein: CASSRTLSYEQYF; CDR3 DNA: TGTGCCAGCTCCCGAACTCTCTCCTACGAGCAGTACTTC
clone size: NA; J gene: TRBJ2-6; D gene: NA; V gene: TRBV6-1; CDR3 protein: CASSQSGSGANVLTF; CDR3 DNA: TGTGCCAGCAGCCAATCCGGGTCTGGGGCCAACGTCCTGACTTTC
clone size: NA; J gene: TRBJ2-7; D gene: NA; V gene: TRBV5-4; CDR3 protein: CASSSVSWPGSTYEQYF; CDR3 DNA: TGTGCCAGCAGCTCCGTATCCTGGCCGGGGTCCACCTACGAGCAGTACTTC
clone size: NA; J gene: TRBJ2-5; D gene: NA; V gene: TRBV5-1; CDR3 protein: CASSLRPGEKETQYF; CDR3 DNA: TGCGCCAGCAGCCTTCGACCGGGGGAGAAAGAGACCCAGTACTTC
clone size: NA; J gene: TRBJ1-2; D gene: NA; V gene: TRBV5-1; CDR3 protein: CASSQQGFDYGYTF; CDR3 DNA: TGCGCCAGCAGCCAACAGGGTTTCGACTATGGCTACACCTTC
clone size: once; J gene: TRBJ2-7; D gene: TRBD1; V gene: TRBV7-8; CDR3 protein: CASSALGTGNEQYF; CDR3 DNA: TGTGCCAGCAGCGCCCTGGGGACAGGGAACGAGCAGTACTTC
clone size: NA; J gene: TRBJ2-3; D gene: NA; V gene: TRBV4-3; CDR3 protein: CASSRNRVDDTDTQYF; CDR3 DNA: TGCGCCAGCAGCCGCAACCGGGTCGATGACACAGATACGCAGTATTTT
clone size: NA; J gene: TRBJ2-5; D gene: NA; V gene: TRBV11-2; CDR3 protein: CASSLEPGEETQYF; CDR3 DNA: TGTGCCAGCAGCTTAGAACCGGGAGAAGAGACCCAGTACTTC
clone size: NA; J gene: TRBJ1-2; D gene: TRBD1; V gene: TRBV19; CDR3 protein: CASRGPGQGLNLDGYTF; CDR3 DNA: TGTGCCAGTAGAGGTCCGGGACAGGGTCTCAACCTCGATGGCTACACCTTC
clone size: NA; J gene: TRBJ2-3; D gene: TRBD2; V gene: TRBV5-4; CDR3 protein: CASSPRGLGGTDTQYF; CDR3 DNA: TGTGCCAGCAGCCCGAGGGGACTAGGAGGGACAGATACGCAGTATTTT
clone size: NA; J gene: TRBJ2-1; D gene: TRBD2; V gene: TRBV7-9; CDR3 protein: CASSFWREVSYNEQFF; CDR3 DNA: TGTGCCAGCAGCTTTTGGCGGGAGGTCTCCTACAATGAGCAGTTCTTC
clone size: NA; J gene: TRBJ2-7; D gene: NA; V gene: TRBV9; CDR3 protein: CASSGSVGYEQYF; CDR3 DNA: TGTGCCAGCAGCGGGAGCGTTGGGTACGAGCAGTACTTC
clone size: NA; J gene: TRBJ1-1; D gene: TRBD1; V gene: TRBV7-2; CDR3 protein: CASSLFLGRGQGAFF; CDR3 DNA: TGTGCCAGCAGCTTATTCCTCGGCAGGGGGCAGGGTGCTTTCTTT
clone size: NA; J gene: TRBJ2-1; D gene: TRBD1; V gene: TRBV6-4; CDR3 protein: CASRPTGSHNEQFF; CDR3 DNA: TGTGCCAGCAGACCGACAGGGAGCCACAATGAGCAGTTCTTC
clone size: NA; J gene: TRBJ2-1; D gene: TRBD2; V gene: TRBV5-4; CDR3 protein: CASSFRLAEYNEQFF; CDR3 DNA: TGTGCCAGCAGCTTCAGACTAGCGGAATACAATGAGCAGTTCTTC
clone size: NA; J gene: TRBJ2-7; D gene: TRBD2; V gene: TRBV7-2; CDR3 protein: CASSFNSGGSYEQYF; CDR3 DNA: TGTGCCAGCAGCTTTAATAGCGGGGGCTCCTACGAGCAGTACTTC
clone size: NA; J gene: TRBJ1-5; D gene: NA; V gene: TRBV10-3; CDR3 protein: CAISELDSNQPQHF; CDR3 DNA: TGTGCCATCAGTGAATTAGATAGCAATCAGCCCCAGCATTTT
clone size: NA; J gene: TRBJ1-2; D gene: NA; V gene: TRBV28; CDR3 protein: CASSTSGTMSPYGYTF; CDR3 DNA: TGTGCCAGCAGTACCAGTGGCACCATGTCCCCGTATGGCTACACCTTC
clone size: NA; J gene: TRBJ2-1; D gene: TRBD2; V gene: TRBV5-1; CDR3 protein: CASSTEGLAGRGDEQFF; CDR3 DNA: TGCGCCAGCAGCACGGAGGGACTAGCGGGACGAGGGGATGAGCAGTTCTTC
clone size: NA; J gene: TRBJ2-5; D gene: TRBD2; V gene: TRBV9; CDR3 protein: CASSVLGLEETQYF; CDR3 DNA: TGTGCCAGCAGCGTATTGGGACTAGAGGAGACCCAGTACTTC
clone size: once; J gene: TRBJ1-2; D gene: NA; V gene: TRBV7-6; CDR3 protein: CASSPDFYGYTF; CDR3 DNA: TGTGCCAGCAGCCCGGACTTTTATGGCTACACCTTC
clone size: NA; J gene: TRBJ2-2; D gene: TRBD2; V gene: TRBV7-7; CDR3 protein: CASSPDGGGPNTGELFF; CDR3 DNA: TGTGCCAGCAGTCCCGACGGGGGGGGCCCAAACACCGGGGAGCTGTTTTTT
clone size: NA; J gene: TRBJ1-4; D gene: TRBD1; V gene: TRBV5-6; CDR3 protein: CASSLARAGGPRLGKLFF; CDR3 DNA: TGTGCCAGCAGCTTGGCCAGGGCAGGGGGCCCGAGATTGGGAAAACTGTTTTTT
clone size: NA; J gene: TRBJ1-2; D gene: NA; V gene: TRBV6-5; CDR3 protein: CASSYGGGGHYGYTF; CDR3 DNA: TGTGCCAGCAGTTACGGGGGCGGCGGGCACTATGGCTACACCTTC
clone size: NA; J gene: TRBJ2-3; D gene: NA; V gene: TRBV4-3; CDR3 protein: CASSQDGWSGGSDTQYF; CDR3 DNA: TGCGCCAGCAGCCAAGATGGTTGGTCAGGTGGTTCAGATACGCAGTATTTT